This passage covers 18 T cell receptor beta chains from one sample sequenced in a study of early T cells in non-severe SARS-CoV-2 infection. TCRdb called the 5' RACE reads again in MiXCR, with one record for every CDR3 protein. The profile shows approximately 30,000 distinct CDR3 sequences, approximately 4.6% of them singletons. The sample comprised whole blood. The receptors originated from an adult who was a healthcare worker with PCR-confirmed SARS-CoV-2 infection or an uninfected control (not recorded which).

The chain employs TRBV20-1 and TRBJ2-4; D gene unclear. CDR3 size: 14 residues. V lost 0 bases to trimming and J lost 1 base, with 7 bases between them. Germline V lookup: CDR1 DFQATT, CDR2 SNEGSKA (reference sequence). The CDR3 bases are TGCAGTGCTAGAGACAGGATGGCCAAAAACATTCAGTACTTC. Amino acids: CSARDRMAKNIQYF.

This clonotype has a count of ten or more. The chain has TRBV27 and TRBJ1-1, with 9 bases identical to TRBD1. The CDR3 is 14 amino acids. The ends lost 6 bases at V and 1 base at J; junction bases unmatched: 3. Looked up from germline, CDR1 is MNHEY and CDR2 is SMNVEV (reference sequence). CDR3 protein: CASSLQGANTEAFF. In nucleotides, the CDR3 is TGTGCCAGCAGCTTACAGGGGGCGAACACTGAAGCTTTCTTT.

This chain links TRBV6-5 with TRBJ1-1; tentative D call: TRBD1 (5 bases). Germline CDR1 and CDR2: MNHEY and SVGAGI. The germline V and J ends were trimmed by 2 bases and 7 bases, with 11 bases remaining between them. The CDR3 sequence is 13 residues long. The CDR3 sequence is CASSYLQTVEAFF. CDR3 nucleotide sequence: TGTGCCAGCAGTTACCTTCAGACAGTTGAAGCTTTCTTT.

This clonotype was seen a few times. Germline and junction disagree at one end, which may indicate a read error. The gene calls are TRBV7-9 and TRBJ1-1, with D maybe TRBD1 (5 bases). The CDR3 is 14 residues long. Germline V gene lookup returns CDR1 SEHNR and CDR2 FQNEAQ (reference sequence). This chain's CDR3 is CVSSFQGQNTEAFF. The CDR3 DNA reads TGTGTCAGCAGCTTTCAGGGCCAGAACACTGAAGCTTTCTTT.

This clonotype has a count of ten or more. The genes are TRBV7-2 and TRBJ2-3; D is ambiguous. V was cut by 1 base and J by 1 base, with 6 bases left in between. The CDR3 length is 14 residues. CDR1 is SGHTA, CDR2 FQGNSA, per germline. The CDR3 DNA reads TGTGCCAGCAGCTTAGGAGTCGGCACAGATACGCAGTATTTT. Amino acids: CASSLGVGTDTQYF.

The chain's CDR3 is CATNGGLTDTQYF. The CDR3 nucleotides read TGTGCCACCAATGGCGGACTCACAGATACGCAGTATTTT. V and J are TRBV15 and TRBJ2-3, with D perhaps matching TRBD2 (5 bases). Germline CDR1 LNHNV, CDR2 YYDKDF (reference sequence). The CDR3 loop spans 13 amino acids. The V end lost 7 bases, the J end lost 2 bases, and 10 bases lay between the germline ends.

The table lists this clonotype with many counts. The genes are TRBV20-1 and TRBJ2-1; 9 bases map to TRBD2. CDR1 is DFQATT and CDR2 is SNEGSKA in the germline V gene (reference sequence). J was trimmed by 9 bases and V by 0 bases; bases with no gene match: 15. This CDR3 spans 17 amino acids. Here the CDR3 DNA reads TGCAGTGCTAGAGACCATCCGGGACTAGCAGGATCACGTGAGCAGTTCTTC. This gives the protein CSARDHPGLAGSREQFF.

This clonotype was counted many times. This rearrangement joins TRBV20-1 to TRBJ2-2; 7 bases are shared with TRBD1. The ends lost 1 base at V and 0 bases at J; junction bases unmatched: 11. The CDR3 is 18 residues long. Germline CDR1 reads DFQATT; CDR2 reads SNEGSKA (reference sequence). The CDR3 bases are TGCAGTGCTAGAGTGGGGGCCAGACAGGGCGCGAACACCGGGGAGCTGTTTTTT. Encoded protein: CSARVGARQGANTGELFF.

The sample holds many counts of this clonotype. The chain combines TRBV3-1 with TRBJ1-6; D perhaps matches TRBD1 (5 bases). Germline CDR1 LGHDT, CDR2 YNNKEL (reference sequence). V lost 0 bases to trimming and J lost 8 bases, with 11 bases between them. The CDR3 is made up of 15 amino acids. CDR3 residues: CASSQEQGSHSPLHF. CDR3 DNA: TGTGCCAGCAGCCAAGAGCAGGGCAGTCATTCACCCCTCCACTTT.

This clonotype was seen ten or more times. The chain couples TRBV5-1 to TRBJ2-7; maybe TRBD1 (6 bases). The CDR3 totals 14 residues. Germline V gene sequence: CDR1 SGHRS, CDR2 YFSETQ. Trimming removed 0 bases at V and 3 bases at J, with 10 bases between. In DNA form, the CDR3 reads TGCGCCAGCAGCTTGGCGGGACAAGTCTACGAGCAGTACTTC. This codes for CASSLAGQVYEQYF. Full variable domain (rest looked up from reference TRBV5-1 and TRBJ2-7): KAGVTQTPRYLIKTRGQQVTLSCSPISGHRSVSWYQQTPGQGLQFLFEYFSETQRNKGNFPGRFSGRQFSNSRSEMNVSTLELGDSALYLCASSLAGQVYEQYFGPGTRLTVT.

This clonotype came up many times. The rearrangement joins TRBV10-3 to TRBJ1-3; a possible D gene is TRBD1 (5 bases). The CDR3 covers 16 residues. Germline loops: CDR1 ENHRY, CDR2 SYGVKD. V was trimmed by 5 bases and J by 0 bases, leaving 14 bases between them. The CDR3 loop is CAISLQASGSGNTIYF. The CDR3 region has the DNA TGTGCCATCAGTCTACAGGCCTCTGGCTCTGGAAACACCATATATTTT.

This clonotype has ten or more counts. The chain uses TRBV7-9 and TRBJ1-3; no reliable D call. The germline CDR1 and CDR2 sequences are SEHNR and FQNEAQ (reference sequence). This CDR3 comprises 14 residues. V was clipped by 1 base and J by 5 bases, with 9 bases between them. The CDR3 sequence: CASSLEERRNTIYF. In DNA, the CDR3 is TGTGCCAGCAGCTTAGAGGAGAGGAGAAACACCATATATTTT. The whole variable domain, filled in from reference TRBV7-9 and TRBJ1-3, reads DTGVSQNPRHKITKRGQNVTFRCDPISEHNRLYWYRQTLGQGPEFLTYFQNEAQLEKSRLLSDRFSAERPKGSFSTLEIQRTEQGDSAMYLCASSLEERRNTIYFGEGSWLTVV.

This clonotype was picked up many times. The J gene is TRBJ2-7, the V gene TRBV19; D is perhaps TRBD1 (6 bases). Per the germline V gene, CDR1 is LNHDA and CDR2 is SQIVND (reference sequence). The CDR3 covers 14 residues. V was cut by 3 bases and J by 2 bases, with 11 bases left in between. DNA for the CDR3: TGTGCCAGTAGTATGGAGACAGGAACCTACGAGCAGTACTTC. Translating it yields CASSMETGTYEQYF.

This clonotype was counted ten times or more. This chain joins TRBV5-1 and TRBJ2-5, with 8 bases that match TRBD1. CDR3 size: 16 residues. The J segment lost 2 bases and the V segment lost 1 base, leaving 7 bases of the junction unmatched. CDR1 and CDR2 (germline): SGHRS, YFSETQ. Here the CDR3 reads CASSLPTGTGQETQYF. CDR3 DNA: TGCGCCAGCAGCTTGCCGACCGGGACAGGTCAAGAGACCCAGTACTTC.

Many counts were recorded for this clonotype. The chain carries TRBV11-2 and TRBJ2-7; no reliable D call. The CDR3 is 12 amino acids. From germline, CDR1 is SGHAT and CDR2 FQNNGV. V gave up 5 bases and J gave up 7 bases, with 12 bases separating them. As DNA, the CDR3 is TGTGCCAGCAGCCGTTCGATGGGGGAGCAGTACTTC. It codes for CASSRSMGEQYF. The variable domain in full, completed from reference TRBV11-2 and TRBJ2-7, reads EAGVAQSPRYKIIEKRQSVAFWCNPISGHATLYWYQQILGQGPKLLIQFQNNGVVDDSQLPKDRFSAERLKGVDSTLKIQPAKLEDSAVYLCASSRSMGEQYFGPGTRLTVT.

This clonotype showed up many times. The CDR3: CAGWTDKVWGYTF. The DNA of the CDR3 is TGTGCCGGATGGACGGATAAGGTTTGGGGCTACACCTTC. V usage is TRBV2 and J usage is TRBJ1-2; no reliable D call. CDR3 length equals 13 residues. Germline values: CDR1 SNHLY, CDR2 FYNNEI. V was trimmed by 11 bases and J by 8 bases, leaving 21 bases between them.

This clonotype was detected only a few times. V and J are TRBV11-3 and TRBJ1-1, with D possibly matching TRBD1 (5 bases). V lost 5 bases and J 1 base, leaving 11 bases between the germline ends. The CDR3 has 14 residues. Looked up from germline, CDR1 is SGHNT and CDR2 is YENEEA. DNA for the CDR3: TGTGCCAGCAGCCGTGGACAAGAGAACACTGAAGCTTTCTTT. This codes for CASSRGQENTEAFF. The full variable domain, completed using reference TRBV11-3 and TRBJ1-1, is EAGVVQSPRYKIIEKKQPVAFWCNPISGHNTLYWYLQNLGQGPELLIRYENEEAVDDSQLPKDRFSAERLKGVDSTLKIQPAELGDSAVYLCASSRGQENTEAFFGQGTRLTVV.

This chain connects TRBV5-1 to TRBJ2-1, with D perhaps matching TRBD1 (6 bases). This CDR3 spans 14 amino acids. Per germline, CDR1 SGHRS and CDR2 YFSETQ. The ends were cut back, 0 bases at V and 4 bases at J, with 8 bases in the middle. CDR3 sequence (DNA): TGCGCCAGCAGCTTGGACAGGGTATACAATGAGCAGTTCTTC. This encodes CASSLDRVYNEQFF.